This entry describes one TCR beta chain. The data belong to a study of blood T cell repertoires in COVID-19. Study information: The samples span acute and convalescent COVID-19 from the United States, Italy and Spain. In each case, the material was cDNA or gDNA derived from T cells, B-cell-depleted T cells, or PBMCs.

Methods used by the authors: Nucleated cell number was recorded as an estimate derived from reference gene primer amplification. The protocol was immunoSEQ multiplex PCR, while the TCRdb copy is restricted to in-frame clones and leaves out a portion. Clone size and V and J calls were adopted from that table, with D and trimming inferred from the DNA. The sample has 95,000 to 150,000 clones; about 78% are singletons. The sequencing sample was made of peripheral blood. This TCR came from a man between 65 and 79 years old with acute or convalescent COVID-19.

CDR3: CASSADRGYTEAFF. The CDR3 coding sequence is TGTGCCAGCAGCGCCGACAGGGGTTACACTGAAGCTTTCTTT. The chain links TRBV6-6 to TRBJ1-1; 8 positions match TRBD1. The CDR3 spans 14 residues. Germline V lookup: CDR1 MNHNY, CDR2 SVGAGI (reference sequence). Trimming removed 6 bases from V and 3 bases from J; junction bases left unmatched: 6.